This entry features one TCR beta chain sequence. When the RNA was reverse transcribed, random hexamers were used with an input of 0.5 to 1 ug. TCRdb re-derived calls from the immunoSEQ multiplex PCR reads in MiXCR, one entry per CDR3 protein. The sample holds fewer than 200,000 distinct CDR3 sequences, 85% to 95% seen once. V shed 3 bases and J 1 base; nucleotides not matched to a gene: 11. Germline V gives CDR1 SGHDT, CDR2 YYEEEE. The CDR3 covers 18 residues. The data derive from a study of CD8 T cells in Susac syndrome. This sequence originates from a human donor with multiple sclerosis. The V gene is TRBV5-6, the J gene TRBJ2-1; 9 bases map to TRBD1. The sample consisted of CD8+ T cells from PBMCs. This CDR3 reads CASSSESRGQGSYNEQFF. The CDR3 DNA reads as TGTGCCAGCAGCTCTGAATCCCGTGGACAGGGGTCCTACAATGAGCAGTTCTTC.